The present entry profiles one T cell receptor (beta chain) with its context. Its antigen is not known. Germline assignment: CDR1 MNHEY and CDR2 SVGAGI. The CDR3 is 16 residues long. V lost 4 bases to trimming and J lost 6 bases; unmatched junction nucleotides: 7. This entry comes from a study of T cell responses to AZD1222 COVID-19 vaccine. The study, taken as a whole, reports: Increased Spike-specific TCR breadth and depth were observed after two AZD1222 doses. Clonal diversity may have been underestimated in mostly white British donors. It was only six AZD1222 recipients who were seropositive at baseline.

Assay used: immunoSEQ multiplex PCR; TCRdb lists only in-frame clones, some missing. In the table there are about 98,000 clones, approximately 86% of which are singletons. The rearrangement links TRBV6-5 to TRBJ2-1, with 12 bases fitting TRBD2. The sequence was collected from an adult in good health. The input for sequencing was peripheral blood, taken on day 0 of AZD1222 vaccination. CDR3 in DNA: TGTGCCAGCAGTTTGACCGGACTAGCGGGAATCAATGAGCAGTTCTTC. The encoded protein is CASSLTGLAGINEQFF.